The T cell receptor (beta chain) described here comes from a study of blood T cell repertoires in COVID-19 (TCRdb year 2020). Background for the entire study: The collaborator samples originated in the United States, Italy and Spain and spanned the acute and convalescent phases of COVID-19. The material from the prospective study consisted of cDNA or gDNA derived from T cells, B-cell-depleted T cells, or PBMCs. Subjects who had been exposed to COVID-19, were actively infected with it, or had recovered from it provided the deeply sampled blood TCRbeta repertoires that made up the dataset. The repertoires were made available in a free public database intended to serve as a resource for research on the immune response to SARS-CoV-2. Samples came from the ongoing ImmuneRACE study (first 160 participants) plus 1,254 subjects from 6 global collaborators. A de-identified subject ID, COVID-19 status, age in years and sex were almost always included in the sample metadata. Where HLA class I and class II types were available, the types were taken from metadata supplied by the sample provider, not from assay-based typing. Results the study describes overall, beyond this receptor: How much clinical and demographic metadata was included differed by source and by participant, and the metadata was provided uncurated.

TCRbeta CDR3 regions were amplified from genomic DNA by means of the immunoSEQ Assay, a bias-controlled multiplex PCR. The study's own analysis went as follows. Within the assay, amplification of reference gene primers was used to estimate how many nucleated cells each sample contained. Sequence reads were collapsed and filtered to measure the absolute abundance of every unique TCRbeta CDR3 rearrangement. Productive Simpson clonality was computed per sample as the square root of Simpson's diversity index over productive rearrangements. TCRdb carries this immuneACCESS record with in-frame sequences only. Its versions omit some clonotypes, under half of them owing to an unresolved V gene in the studies checked, with the rest unexplained. Clone size and the V and J calls come from that table; the DNA yielded D and trimming. This sample has roughly 81,000 clones in its table, and more than 75% of those were observed once. The ten largest clones represent roughly 5.1% of the sample.

CDR1 and CDR2 (SSHAT, FNYEAQ) derive from the germline V gene (reference sequence). Taken from cysteine to phenylalanine, the CDR3 has 15 residues. The DNA shown is the 45-base CDR3, in frame from base 1. The collaborating institutions used their own protocols to collect whole blood in K2EDTA tubes. Collaborator samples were shipped for TCRbeta analysis as frozen whole blood, isolated PBMCs, or DNA extracted from either sample type. As regards this clone: Its antigen is unknown. The junction shows a germline mismatch at one end, possibly a read error.

The chain employs TRBV7-7 and TRBJ2-5, and 9 bases in between align with TRBD1. Sequencing was performed on peripheral blood. The clonotype comes from a man in his forties with acute or convalescent COVID-19. The DNA reads TGTGCTAGCAGTTTCCCCGGGACAGGGCAAGAGACCCAGTACTTC. Translated, this gives CASSFPGTGQETQYF.